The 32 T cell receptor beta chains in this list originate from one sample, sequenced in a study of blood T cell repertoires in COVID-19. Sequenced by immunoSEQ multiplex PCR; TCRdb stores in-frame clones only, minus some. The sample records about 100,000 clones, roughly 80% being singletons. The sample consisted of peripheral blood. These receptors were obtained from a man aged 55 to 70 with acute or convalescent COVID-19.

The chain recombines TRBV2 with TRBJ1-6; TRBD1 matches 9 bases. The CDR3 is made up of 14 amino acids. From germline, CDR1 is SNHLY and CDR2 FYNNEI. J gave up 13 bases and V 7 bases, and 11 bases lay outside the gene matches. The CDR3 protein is CASTPGQGFVPLHF. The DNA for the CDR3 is TGTGCCAGCACCCCGGGACAGGGATTTGTTCCCCTCCACTTT.

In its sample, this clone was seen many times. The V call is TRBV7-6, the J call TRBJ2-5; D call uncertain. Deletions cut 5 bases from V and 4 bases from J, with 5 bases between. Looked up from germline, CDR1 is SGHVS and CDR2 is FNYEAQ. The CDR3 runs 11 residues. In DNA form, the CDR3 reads TGTGCCAGCAGCCCCCGAGAGACCCAGTACTTC. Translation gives CASSPRETQYF.

DNA of the CDR3: TGCGCCAGCAGCCAAAGTGTGACAGGGCGGGCAGAGACCCAGTACTTC. It codes for CASSQSVTGRAETQYF. The chain couples TRBV4-1 to TRBJ2-5; 7 nucleotides match TRBD1. Germline loops: CDR1 MGHRA, CDR2 YSYEKL. The CDR3 has 16 residues. Trimming took 2 bases from V and 4 from J; bases not matched to a gene: 10.

In DNA form, the CDR3 reads TGTGCCAGCAGCCAAGATTTACGGGGTTCTTACAATGAGCAGTTCTTC. Amino acid sequence: CASSQDLRGSYNEQFF. The rearrangement links TRBV3-1 (or the pseudogene TRBV3-2) to TRBJ2-1; tentatively, D is TRBD2 (5 bases). Germline CDR1 and CDR2: LGHDT and YNNKEL (reference sequence). V lost 0 bases and J 4 bases, leaving 13 bases between the germline ends. The CDR3 has 16 residues.

CDR3 bases: TGTGCCAGTAGTTATAGCTCCTACAATGAGCAGTTCTTC. This gives the protein CASSYSSYNEQFF. The chain carries TRBV19 and TRBJ2-1; D is undetermined. The CDR3 spans 13 residues. Trimming removed 5 bases at V and 0 bases at J, with 5 bases between. The germline gives CDR1 LNHDA, CDR2 SQIVND (reference sequence).

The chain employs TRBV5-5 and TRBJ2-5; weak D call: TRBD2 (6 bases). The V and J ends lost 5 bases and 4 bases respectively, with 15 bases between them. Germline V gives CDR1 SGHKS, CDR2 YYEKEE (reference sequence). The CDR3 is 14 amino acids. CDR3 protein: CASSSTGTGETQYF. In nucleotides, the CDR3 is TGTGCCAGCAGTTCTACCGGGACTGGAGAGACCCAGTACTTC. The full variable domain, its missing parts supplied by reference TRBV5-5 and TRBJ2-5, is DAGVTQSPTHLIKTRGQQVTLRCSPISGHKSVSWYQQVLGQGPQFIFQYYEKEERGRGNFPDRFSARQFPNYSSELNVNALLLGDSALYLCASSSTGTGETQYFGPGTRLLVL.

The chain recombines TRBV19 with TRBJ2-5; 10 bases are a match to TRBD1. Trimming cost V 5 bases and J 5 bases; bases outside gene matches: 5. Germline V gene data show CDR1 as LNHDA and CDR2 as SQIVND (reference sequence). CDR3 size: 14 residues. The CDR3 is CASSSTGGVETQYF. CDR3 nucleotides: TGTGCCAGTAGTTCGACAGGGGGCGTGGAGACCCAGTACTTC.

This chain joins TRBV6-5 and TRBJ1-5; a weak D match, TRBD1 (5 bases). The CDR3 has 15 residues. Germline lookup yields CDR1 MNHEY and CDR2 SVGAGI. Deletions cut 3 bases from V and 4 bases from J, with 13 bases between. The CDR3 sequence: CASSYNGGENQPQHF. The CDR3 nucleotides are TGTGCCAGCAGTTATAACGGGGGAGAAAATCAGCCCCAGCATTTT.

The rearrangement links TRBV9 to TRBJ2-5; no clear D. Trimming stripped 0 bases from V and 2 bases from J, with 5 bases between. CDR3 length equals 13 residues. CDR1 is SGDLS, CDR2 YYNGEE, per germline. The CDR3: CASSVGAQETQYF. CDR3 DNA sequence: TGTGCCAGCAGCGTAGGGGCACAAGAGACCCAGTACTTC.

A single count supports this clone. In nucleotides, the CDR3 is TGCGCCAGCAGCTTGGAGGGACTAGAATCTGGCGAGCAGTACTTC. Translated, it gives CASSLEGLESGEQYF. This chain joins TRBV5-1 and TRBJ2-7, with 8 bases lining up with TRBD2. Germline loops: CDR1 SGHRS, CDR2 YFSETQ. Trimming cost V 0 bases and J 6 bases; bases outside gene matches: 8. The CDR3 has 15 amino acids.

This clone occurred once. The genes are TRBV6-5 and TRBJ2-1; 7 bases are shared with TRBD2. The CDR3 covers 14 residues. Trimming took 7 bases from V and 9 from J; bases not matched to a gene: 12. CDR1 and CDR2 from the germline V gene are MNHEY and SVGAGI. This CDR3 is CASNPLSGVGEQFF. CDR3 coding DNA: TGTGCCAGCAACCCACTAAGCGGGGTTGGTGAGCAGTTCTTC.

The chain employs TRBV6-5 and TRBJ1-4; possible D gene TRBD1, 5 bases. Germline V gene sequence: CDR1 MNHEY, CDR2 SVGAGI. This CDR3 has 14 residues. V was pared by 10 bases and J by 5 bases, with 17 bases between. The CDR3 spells CATLDRGVNEKLFF. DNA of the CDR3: TGTGCCACCCTAGACCGGGGGGTAAATGAAAAACTGTTTTTT.

CDR3 in amino acids: CSVVPGTSGEYNEQFF. The CDR3 region has the DNA TGCAGCGTTGTCCCCGGGACTAGCGGCGAATACAATGAGCAGTTCTTC. This chain links TRBV29-1 with TRBJ2-1, with 11 bases matching TRBD2. The CDR3 has 16 amino acids. The germline V gene encodes CDR1 SQVTM and CDR2 ANQGSEA. J was trimmed by 4 bases and V by 4 bases; bases with no gene match: 9.

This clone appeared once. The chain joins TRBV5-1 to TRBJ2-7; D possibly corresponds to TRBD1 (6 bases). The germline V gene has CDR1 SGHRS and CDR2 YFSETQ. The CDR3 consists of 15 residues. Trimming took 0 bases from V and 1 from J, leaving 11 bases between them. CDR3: CASSLDPGASYEQYF. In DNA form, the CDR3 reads TGCGCCAGCAGCTTGGACCCAGGGGCATCCTACGAGCAGTACTTC.

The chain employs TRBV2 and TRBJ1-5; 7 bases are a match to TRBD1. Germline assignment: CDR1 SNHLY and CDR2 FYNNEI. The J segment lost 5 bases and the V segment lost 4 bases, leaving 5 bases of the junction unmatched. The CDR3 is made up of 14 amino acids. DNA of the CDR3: TGTGCCAGCAGTGTCAGGGGGGTTTATCAGCCCCAGCATTTT. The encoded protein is CASSVRGVYQPQHF. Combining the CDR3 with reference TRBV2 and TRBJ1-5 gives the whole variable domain EPEVTQTPSHQVTQMGQEVILRCVPISNHLYFYWYRQILGQKVEFLVSFYNNEISEKSEIFDDQFSVERPDGSNFTLKIRSTKLEDSAMYFCASSVRGVYQPQHFGDGTRLSIL.

CDR3 sequence (DNA): TGTGCCAGCAGGGCCAACAGGGATTCCTACGAGCAGTACGTC. Amino acid sequence: CASRANRDSYEQYV. The chain joins TRBV6-5 to TRBJ2-7; weak D call: TRBD1 (6 bases). The length of the CDR3 is 14 residues. Trimming pared 6 bases from V and 1 base from J, leaving 13 bases between. The V gene's germline CDR1 is MNHEY and CDR2 SVGAGI.

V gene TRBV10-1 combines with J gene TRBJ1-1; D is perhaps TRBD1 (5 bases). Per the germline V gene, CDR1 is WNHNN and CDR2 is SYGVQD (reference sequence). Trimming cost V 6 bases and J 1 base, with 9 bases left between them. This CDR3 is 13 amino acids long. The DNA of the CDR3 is TGCGCCAGCAGCCGGACAAAGAACACTGAAGCTTTCTTT. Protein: CASSRTKNTEAFF.

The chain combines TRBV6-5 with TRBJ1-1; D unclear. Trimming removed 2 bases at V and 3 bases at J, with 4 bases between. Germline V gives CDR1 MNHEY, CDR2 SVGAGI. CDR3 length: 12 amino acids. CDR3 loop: CASSYGHTEAFF. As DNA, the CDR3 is TGTGCCAGCAGTTACGGCCACACTGAAGCTTTCTTT.

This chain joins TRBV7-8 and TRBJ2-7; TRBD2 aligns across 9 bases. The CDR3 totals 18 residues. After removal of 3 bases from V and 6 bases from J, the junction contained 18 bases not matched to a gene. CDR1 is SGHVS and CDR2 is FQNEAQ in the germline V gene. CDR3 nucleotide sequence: TGTGCCAGCAGCTTTGAGGCCTCACCGGGACTAGCACTTCGCGAGCAGTACTTC. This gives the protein CASSFEASPGLALREQYF.

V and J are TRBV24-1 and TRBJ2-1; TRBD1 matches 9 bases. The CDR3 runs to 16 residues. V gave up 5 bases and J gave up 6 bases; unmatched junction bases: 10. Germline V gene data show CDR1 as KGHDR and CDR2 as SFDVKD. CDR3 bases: TGTGCCACCAGTGGGCCGGGACAGGGATATTTCAATGAGCAGTTCTTC. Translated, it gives CATSGPGQGYFNEQFF.

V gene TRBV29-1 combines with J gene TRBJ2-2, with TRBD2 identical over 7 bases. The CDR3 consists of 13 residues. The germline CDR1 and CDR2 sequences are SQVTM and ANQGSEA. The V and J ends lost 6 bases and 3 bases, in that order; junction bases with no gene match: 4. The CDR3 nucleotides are TGCAGCGTAGCTAGCGGCTACACCGGGGAGCTGTTTTTT. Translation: CSVASGYTGELFF.

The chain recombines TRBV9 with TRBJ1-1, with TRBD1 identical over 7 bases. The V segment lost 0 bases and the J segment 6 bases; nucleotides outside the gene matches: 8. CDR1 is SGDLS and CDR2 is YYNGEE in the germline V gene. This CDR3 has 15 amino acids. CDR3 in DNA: TGTGCCAGCAGCGTAGAGCCGGGGCAGGGGGCTGAAGCTTTCTTT. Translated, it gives CASSVEPGQGAEAFF. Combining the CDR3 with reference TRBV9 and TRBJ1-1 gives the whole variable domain DSGVTQTPKHLITATGQRVTLRCSPRSGDLSVYWYQQSLDQGLQFLIQYYNGEERAKGNILERFSAQQFPDLHSELNLSSLELGDSALYFCASSVEPGQGAEAFFGQGTRLTVV.

The CDR3 sequence is CASSFWGGRNSYEQYF. The CDR3 DNA reads TGTGCCAGCAGCTTTTGGGGCGGGAGAAACTCCTACGAGCAGTACTTC. J is TRBJ2-7 and V is TRBV11-2; 7 bases are shared with TRBD2. Per the germline V gene, CDR1 is SGHAT and CDR2 is FQNNGV. Losses at the gene ends were 3 bases for V and 0 bases for J; bases not matched to a gene: 8. The CDR3 has 16 amino acids.

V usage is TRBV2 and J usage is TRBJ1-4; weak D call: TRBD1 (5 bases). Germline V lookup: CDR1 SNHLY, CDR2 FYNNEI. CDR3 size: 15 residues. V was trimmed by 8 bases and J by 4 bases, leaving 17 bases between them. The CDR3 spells CASSTSGGSNEKLFF. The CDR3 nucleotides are TGTGCCAGCTCGACCTCGGGGGGTAGTAATGAAAAACTGTTTTTT.

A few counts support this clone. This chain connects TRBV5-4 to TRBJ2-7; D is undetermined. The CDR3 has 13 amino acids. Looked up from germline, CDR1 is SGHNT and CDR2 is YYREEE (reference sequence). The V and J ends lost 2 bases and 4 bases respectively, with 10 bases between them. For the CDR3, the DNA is TGTGCCAGCAGCTTTGACTCCCGGTACGAGCAGTACTTC. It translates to CASSFDSRYEQYF.

CDR3 in amino acids: CASSKRLAGGYNEQFF. In DNA form, the CDR3 reads TGTGCCAGCAGCAAGAGACTAGCGGGAGGGTACAATGAGCAGTTCTTC. The V call is TRBV21-1, the J call TRBJ2-1; the table's D call, TRBD2, has no DNA check behind it. TRBV21-1 is a known pseudogene. The CDR3 consists of 16 residues.

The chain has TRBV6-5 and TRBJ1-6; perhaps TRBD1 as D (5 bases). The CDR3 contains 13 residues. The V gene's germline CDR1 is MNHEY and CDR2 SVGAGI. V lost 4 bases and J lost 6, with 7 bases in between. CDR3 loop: CASSSDSNSPLHF. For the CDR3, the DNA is TGTGCCAGCAGTTCCGACAGTAATTCACCCCTCCACTTT.

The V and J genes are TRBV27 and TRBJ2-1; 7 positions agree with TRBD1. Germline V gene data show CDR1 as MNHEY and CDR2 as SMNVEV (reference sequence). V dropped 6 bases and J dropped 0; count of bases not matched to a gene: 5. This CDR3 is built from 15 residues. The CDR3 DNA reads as TGTGCCAGCAGAATTCCAGGGGGCTCCTACAATGAGCAGTTCTTC. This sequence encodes CASRIPGGSYNEQFF.

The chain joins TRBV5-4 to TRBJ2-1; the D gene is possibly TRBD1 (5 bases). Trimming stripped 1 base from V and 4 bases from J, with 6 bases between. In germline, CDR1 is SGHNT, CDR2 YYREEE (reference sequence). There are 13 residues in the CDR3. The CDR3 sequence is CASSLQGYNEQFF. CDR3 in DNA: TGTGCCAGCAGCTTGCAGGGTTACAATGAGCAGTTCTTC.

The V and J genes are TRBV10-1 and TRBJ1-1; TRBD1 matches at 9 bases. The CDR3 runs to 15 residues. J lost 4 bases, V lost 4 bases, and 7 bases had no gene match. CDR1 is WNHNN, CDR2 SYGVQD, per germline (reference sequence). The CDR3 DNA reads TGCGCCAGCAGTGCGAACAGGGGGCTGACCACTGAAGCTTTCTTT. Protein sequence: CASSANRGLTTEAFF.

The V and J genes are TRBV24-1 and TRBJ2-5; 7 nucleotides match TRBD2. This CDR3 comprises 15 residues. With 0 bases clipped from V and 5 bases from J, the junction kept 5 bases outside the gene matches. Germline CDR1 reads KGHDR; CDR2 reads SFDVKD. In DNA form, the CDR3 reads TGTGCCACCAGTGATTTGCGGGGAGGGGTGGAGACCCAGTACTTC. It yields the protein CATSDLRGGVETQYF.

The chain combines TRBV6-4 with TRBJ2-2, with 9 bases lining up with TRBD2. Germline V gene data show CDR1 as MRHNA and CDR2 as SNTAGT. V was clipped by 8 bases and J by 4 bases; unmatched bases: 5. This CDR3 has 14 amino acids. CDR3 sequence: CASSRREGTGELFF. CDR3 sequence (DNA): TGTGCCAGCTCTCGGCGGGAGGGCACCGGGGAGCTGTTTTTT.